This is a list of T cell receptor beta chains from one sample in a study of identical twins. One entry per CDR3 protein, called by TCRdb with MiXCR from the 5' RACE reads. The sample holds about 530,000 distinct CDR3 sequences, about 22% seen once. This sample was also put to use in a study of yellow fever vaccine responses in identical twins.

The sequenced material came from CD4+ T cells sorted from blood. The receptors come from a woman younger than 35 in good health. The CDR3 runs from the conserved cysteine through the conserved F or W. D genes are given only for firm matches. Rows may omit the clone size; those that give it use once, few, many or a size class.

v_call	d_call	clone_size	j_call	cdr3_nt	cdr3_aa
TRBV12-3/TRBV12-4	-	few	TRBJ1-5	TGTGCCAGCAGTTTGTATGGGGATCAGCCCCAGCATTTT	CASSLYGDQPQHF
TRBV7-2	-	few	TRBJ2-1	TGTGCCAGCAGCTTAGTCCGCGCGAGCGATGAGCAGTTCTTC	CASSLVRASDEQFF
TRBV18	-	-	TRBJ2-3	TGTGCCAGCTCACCATCGCCTCCTCCGCTGGTCACAGATACGCAGTATTTT	CASSPSPPPLVTDTQYF
TRBV4-2	-	few	TRBJ1-1	TGTGCCAGCAGCCAAGGCCGAAGGAACACTGAAGCTTTCTTT	CASSQGRRNTEAFF
TRBV12-3/TRBV12-4	-	-	TRBJ1-5	TGTGCCAGCAGTTCCAACAGCTATAGCAATCAGCCCCAGCATTTT	CASSSNSYSNQPQHF
TRBV6-4	TRBD2	many	TRBJ2-1	TGTGCCAGCAGTGCGGGACTAGCGGTCTACAATGAGCAGTTCTTC	CASSAGLAVYNEQFF
TRBV6-1	TRBD1	few	TRBJ1-5	TGTGCCAGCTGGGGATGGGACAGGGGGGACAATCAGCCCCAGCATTTT	CASWGWDRGDNQPQHF
TRBV3-1	-	-	TRBJ1-1	TGTGCCAGCAGCCAAGCAGGACTCGTAACTGAAGCTTTCTTT	CASSQAGLVTEAFF
TRBV5-1	-	few	TRBJ2-7	TGCGCCAGCAGCTTAGGGTACCTTCGGGGACCCTACGAGCAGTACTTC	CASSLGYLRGPYEQYF
TRBV5-1	-	many	TRBJ2-1	TGCGCCAGCAGCTTGGGAGGGAATTCCTACAATGAGCAGTTCTTC	CASSLGGNSYNEQFF
TRBV29-1	-	-	TRBJ2-2	TGCAGCGTTAGGGGCTCCGGGGAGCTGTTTTTT	CSVRGSGELFF
TRBV5-1	-	-	TRBJ2-5	TGCGCCAGCAGTCGAGGGAGAGACCAAGAGACCCAGTACTTC	CASSRGRDQETQYF
TRBV7-9	-	few	TRBJ2-5	TGTGCCAGCAGCTTAGGCGGGGAGTACCAAGAGACCCAGTACTTC	CASSLGGEYQETQYF
TRBV28	-	-	TRBJ2-1	TGTGCCAGTCGTAGCGGACCCTACAATGAGCAGTTCTTC	CASRSGPYNEQFF
TRBV3-1	-	-	TRBJ2-6	TGTGCCAGCAGCCAAAGGGGGGCCAACGTCCTGACTTTC	CASSQRGANVLTF
TRBV7-2	-	few	TRBJ2-4	TGTGCCAGCAGCTCCGTCGGGGCGGAAAACATTCAGTACTTC	CASSSVGAENIQYF
TRBV6-2/TRBV6-3	TRBD2	-	TRBJ2-1	TGTGCCAGCAGTTACGGAGTTACTAGCGGGGGCTATGAGCAGTTCTTC	CASSYGVTSGGYEQFF
TRBV28	TRBD1	-	TRBJ2-7	TGTGCCAGCAGTTTTCGGACAGGAGCCTACGAGCAGTACTTC	CASSFRTGAYEQYF
TRBV19	-	-	TRBJ1-1	TGTGCCAGTAGTATCACAGGGCTGAACACTGAAGCTTTCTTT	CASSITGLNTEAFF
TRBV7-6	-	-	TRBJ2-5	TGTGCCAGCAGCGGGTGGGGGGAGCAAGAGACCCAGTACTTC	CASSGWGEQETQYF
TRBV19	TRBD1	-	TRBJ2-1	TGTGCCAGTAGTTTTCGACAGGGGCAGTTCTTC	CASSFRQGQFF
TRBV6-1	TRBD2	-	TRBJ2-7	TGTGCCAGCAGCGGACTAGCGGGAGGAACCTACGAGCAGTACTTC	CASSGLAGGTYEQYF
TRBV10-3	-	-	TRBJ1-5	TGTGCCATCAGTGACCCCGGACCCGGGCGTCACAATCAGCCCCAGCATTTT	CAISDPGPGRHNQPQHF
TRBV24-1	-	few	TRBJ2-7	TGTGCCACCAGTAATCCGGGGCAGCACGAGCAGTACTTC	CATSNPGQHEQYF
TRBV4-2	TRBD2	-	TRBJ2-1	TGTGCCAGCAGCCGCAGACTAGCGGACAATGAGCAGTTCTTC	CASSRRLADNEQFF
TRBV3-1	TRBD2	few	TRBJ2-5	TGTGCCAGCAGCCAAGGGACTAGCGGGATATACGAGACCCAGTACTTC	CASSQGTSGIYETQYF
TRBV20-1	-	few	TRBJ2-1	TGCAGTGCGAGTGAGGGATTGAATGAGCAGTTCTTC	CSASEGLNEQFF
TRBV5-1	TRBD2	-	TRBJ2-1	TGCGCCAGCAGGGCTGGCGGGGGGGTGCATGAGCAGTTCTTC	CASRAGGGVHEQFF